These 28 T cell receptor beta chains share one sample of origin, sequenced in a study of blood T cells in healthy people across ages. A second PCR, run for about 7 to 11 cycles, used a sample-barcoded 5' primer plus a J-beta primer mix. Using its own MiXCR run on the 5' RACE reads, TCRdb lists one record per CDR3 protein. Of around 990,000 distinct CDR3 sequences listed, 20% to 25% are singletons. This sample also appeared in a second study, on T cells of mothers and their children.

The material sequenced was blood. The receptors derive from a girl under 10 years old in good health.

The J gene is TRBJ1-1, the V gene TRBV29-1, with D maybe TRBD1 (5 bases). Germline V gene data show CDR1 as SQVTM and CDR2 as ANQGSEA. The CDR3 is 13 amino acids. Trimming removed 6 bases at V and 2 bases at J, with 13 bases between. CDR3 DNA: TGCAGCGTCACGGGGGAACCAAACACTGAAGCTTTCTTT. It codes for CSVTGEPNTEAFF.

This clonotype was found a few times. The CDR3: CSAKEWSSHMNTEAFF. The CDR3 coding sequence is TGCAGTGCTAAAGAGTGGAGTTCCCATATGAACACTGAAGCTTTCTTT. This rearrangement joins TRBV20-1 to TRBJ1-1; D unclear. V was trimmed by 4 bases and J by 0 bases, leaving 18 bases between them. CDR1 and CDR2 from the germline V gene are DFQATT and SNEGSKA (reference sequence). The CDR3 is made up of 16 amino acids.

This clonotype turned up a few times. V is TRBV6-6 and J is TRBJ1-6; maybe TRBD1 (6 bases). Trimming took off 5 bases at V and 9 bases at J, with 11 bases between the two ends. This CDR3 region has 13 residues. Germline-derived CDR1 and CDR2 are MNHNY and SVGAGI (reference sequence). CDR3: CASSGGLGSPLHF. CDR3 DNA: TGTGCCAGCAGTGGGGGGCTGGGTTCACCCCTCCACTTT.

The rearrangement links TRBV5-4 to TRBJ2-5, with D uncertain. Looked up from germline, CDR1 is SGHNT and CDR2 is YYREEE (reference sequence). The CDR3 totals 15 residues. The V and J ends lost 3 bases and 4 bases respectively, with 16 bases between them. The CDR3 is CASSSGEDLSETQYF. In DNA, the CDR3 is TGTGCCAGCAGCTCGGGTGAGGACCTATCAGAGACCCAGTACTTC.

This clonotype has a handful of counts. The J gene is TRBJ2-5, the V gene TRBV29-1; no clear D gene. V was cut by 2 bases and J by 4 bases, with 8 bases left in between. Germline V gene data show CDR1 as SQVTM and CDR2 as ANQGSEA. The CDR3 loop spans 12 amino acids. The CDR3 nucleotides read TGCAGCGTTGAAACGTCGGGAGAGACCCAGTACTTC. Amino acids: CSVETSGETQYF.

The chain employs TRBV6-5 and TRBJ2-5, with unresolved D. TRBJ2-1 explains the end of the DNA better; the J call may be wrong. The CDR3 spans 14 residues. CDR1 and CDR2 (germline): MNHEY, SVGAGI. CDR3 region: CASSPLSGFDEQFF. The CDR3 region has the DNA TGTGCCAGCAGCCCCCTCTCGGGCTTCGATGAGCAGTTCTTC.

This clonotype was observed a few times. The V and J genes are TRBV29-1 and TRBJ1-6; 7 bases agree with TRBD1. V was clipped by 6 bases and J by 11 bases; unmatched bases: 13. The CDR3 sequence is 14 residues long. Looked up from germline, CDR1 is SQVTM and CDR2 is ANQGSEA. The CDR3 reads CSVQGFESDPPLHF. The CDR3 region has the DNA TGCAGCGTACAGGGGTTTGAGTCGGATCCACCCCTCCACTTT.

The chain combines TRBV7-3 with TRBJ2-1; D remains unclear. V was shortened by 5 bases and J by 5 bases, with 7 bases between the two germline ends. Germline V CDR1 and CDR2: SGHTA, FQGTGA. There are 12 residues in the CDR3. The CDR3 coding sequence is TGTGCCAGCAGCGGGCCAAACAATGAGCAGTTCTTC. This sequence encodes CASSGPNNEQFF.

Concerning this clonotype: The conserved phenylalanine or tryptophan is not found at the CDR3 terminus, so this likely reflects a read error. The chain joins TRBV28 to TRBJ2-5; D might be TRBD1 (5 bases). The CDR3 is made up of 16 amino acids. Trimming left V 2 bases short and J 5 bases short, with 18 bases between. Germline values: CDR1 MDHEN, CDR2 SYDVKM. The CDR3 nucleotides read TGTGCCAGCAGTTTAGGTGGGGCAGGGTCTGCCGAGACCCAGTACCTC. It encodes CASSLGGAGSAETQYL.

This clonotype has ten or more counts. The V and J genes are TRBV7-9 and TRBJ1-2; the D is unclear. Germline V gene sequence: CDR1 SEHNR, CDR2 FQNEAQ (reference sequence). Trimming left V 5 bases short and J 0 bases short, with 7 bases between. There are 13 residues in the CDR3. In nucleotides, the CDR3 is TGTGCCAGCAGCCCCGCGGCTAACTATGGCTACACCTTC. Encoded protein: CASSPAANYGYTF. The whole variable domain, filled in from reference TRBV7-9 and TRBJ1-2, reads DTGVSQNPRHKITKRGQNVTFRCDPISEHNRLYWYRQTLGQGPEFLTYFQNEAQLEKSRLLSDRFSAERPKGSFSTLEIQRTEQGDSAMYLCASSPAANYGYTFGSGTRLTVV.

This clonotype came up many times. The V call is TRBV5-1, the J call TRBJ2-7; D possibly corresponds to TRBD1 (6 bases). Germline CDR1 reads SGHRS; CDR2 reads YFSETQ. V was shortened by 0 bases and J by 3 bases, with 19 bases between the two germline ends. CDR3 length: 17 amino acids. The CDR3 spells CASSLVFSGTPLYEQYF. DNA of the CDR3: TGCGCCAGCAGCTTGGTATTTTCCGGGACACCTCTCTACGAGCAGTACTTC.

The chain is built from TRBV7-2 and TRBJ2-7, with no clear D. This CDR3 comprises 14 residues. Germline assignment: CDR1 SGHTA and CDR2 FQGNSA. The germline V and J ends were trimmed by 0 bases and 4 bases, with 10 bases remaining between them. Here the CDR3 reads CASSLAEKRYEQYF. The CDR3 DNA is TGTGCCAGCAGCTTAGCTGAAAAGCGTTACGAGCAGTACTTC.

With regard to this clonotype: Germline and junction disagree at one end, which may indicate a read error. CDR3 nucleotide sequence: TGCGCCAGCAGCCAAGCGGGACAGAACTCCTATGGCTACACCTTC. This gives the protein CASSQAGQNSYGYTF. The chain combines TRBV3-1 with TRBJ1-2; 7 nucleotides align to TRBD1. The V gene's germline CDR1 is LGHDT and CDR2 YNNKEL (reference sequence). This CDR3 is 15 amino acids long.

The chain has TRBV11-3 and TRBJ2-7; 8 nucleotides line up with TRBD1. The junction had 3 bases not matched to a gene; V was cut back by 2 bases and J by 0 bases. The CDR3 is 15 amino acids. Germline V lookup: CDR1 SGHNT, CDR2 YENEEA. CDR3 sequence (DNA): TGTGCCAGCAGCTTACGACAGGGGTTCTCCTACGAGCAGTACTTC. This codes for CASSLRQGFSYEQYF.

This chain connects TRBV24-1 to TRBJ2-3, with TRBD1 identical over 7 bases. The CDR3 has 16 residues. Germline assignment: CDR1 KGHDR and CDR2 SFDVKD. With V trimmed by 2 bases and J by 0 bases, 4 bases remained unmatched. The CDR3 reads CATSDWVQGSTDTQYF. The CDR3 DNA reads TGTGCCACCAGTGATTGGGTACAGGGGAGCACAGATACGCAGTATTTT.

In its sample, this clonotype was seen a few times. The rearrangement uses TRBV14 and TRBJ1-6, with no clear D. The CDR3 runs to 16 residues. CDR1 is SGHDN, CDR2 FVKESK, per germline. Trimming shortened V by 0 bases and J by 3 bases, and 9 bases separated the two germline ends. The CDR3 loop is CASSQEGPVYNSPLHF. CDR3 in DNA: TGTGCCAGCAGCCAAGAGGGTCCGGTCTATAATTCACCCCTCCACTTT.

This chain links TRBV3-1 with TRBJ1-1; D possibly corresponds to TRBD1 (6 bases). CDR1 LGHDT and CDR2 YNNKEL come from the germline V gene (reference sequence). CDR3 length: 16 residues. Deletions cut 4 bases from V and 0 bases from J, with 15 bases between. The CDR3 region is CASSPTGWSMNTEAFF. The CDR3 DNA sequence: TGTGCCAGCAGCCCGACAGGTTGGAGCATGAACACTGAAGCTTTCTTT. Filled out from reference TRBV3-1 and TRBJ1-1, the complete variable domain reads DTAVSQTPKYLVTQMGNDKSIKCEQNLGHDTMYWYKQDSKKFLKIMFSYNNKELIINETVPNRFSPKSPDKAHLNLHINSLELGDSAVYFCASSPTGWSMNTEAFFGQGTRLTVV.

In this sample, this clonotype turned up a few times. The V gene is TRBV4-1, the J gene TRBJ2-5; perhaps TRBD2 as D (6 bases). The CDR3 has 16 residues. Germline lookup yields CDR1 MGHRA and CDR2 YSYEKL. V was clipped by 0 bases and J by 4 bases, with 15 bases between them. CDR3 sequence: CASSQDVRRDGETQYF. The CDR3 DNA reads TGCGCCAGCAGCCAAGATGTGAGGAGGGACGGAGAGACCCAGTACTTC.

This clonotype was seen more than once but under ten times. J is TRBJ2-7 and V is TRBV7-9, with D possibly being TRBD2 (6 bases). CDR3 length: 15 amino acids. Germline CDR1 SEHNR, CDR2 FQNEAQ (reference sequence). Trimming shortened V by 7 bases and J by 0 bases, and 16 bases separated the two germline ends. The CDR3 reads CASTIPGDPSYEQYF. The CDR3 nucleotides are TGTGCCAGCACCATCCCGGGGGATCCCTCCTACGAGCAGTACTTC.

This chain joins TRBV20-1 and TRBJ2-1, with TRBD2 matching over 8 bases. This CDR3 comprises 14 residues. J lost 8 bases, V lost 6 bases, and 12 bases had no gene match. Germline CDR1 and CDR2: DFQATT and SNEGSKA (reference sequence). DNA for the CDR3: TGCAGTGCGGGCGGGGGGCCGACGTTCGATGAGCAGTTCTTC. This translates into CSAGGGPTFDEQFF.

This clonotype appeared once. At one of its ends the junction is not consistent with the germline gene, which may arise from a read error. This chain connects TRBV12-3 or TRBV12-4 to TRBJ2-5; unclear D gene. The CDR3 is 11 amino acids. The CDR3 nucleotides are TGTGCCAGCAGTTTCTCGGCCCAGGTCGACTTC. Translating it yields CASSFSAQVDF.

This clonotype appeared a few times. V is TRBV7-8 and J is TRBJ2-7; D is perhaps TRBD1 (6 bases). V was clipped by 5 bases and J by 0 bases, with 11 bases between them. Germline V gives CDR1 SGHVS, CDR2 FQNEAQ. The CDR3 is made up of 14 amino acids. The CDR3 nucleotides read TGTGCCAGCAGCGATTGGGACAACTCCTACGAGCAGTACTTC. The encoded protein is CASSDWDNSYEQYF. Together with reference TRBV7-8 and TRBJ2-7, the CDR3 gives the full variable domain: GAGVSQSPRYKVAKRGQDVALRCDPISGHVSLFWYQQALGQGPEFLTYFQNEAQLDKSGLPSDRFFAERPEGSVSTLKIQRTQQEDSAVYLCASSDWDNSYEQYFGPGTRLTVT.

The chain is built from TRBV12-3 or TRBV12-4 and TRBJ2-3; 11 bases fit TRBD2. CDR3 length: 15 amino acids. The V segment lost 8 bases and the J segment 3 bases; nucleotides outside the gene matches: 7. Written as DNA, the CDR3 is TGTGCCAGCTCGTCTAGCGGGGGGATGACAGATACGCAGTATTTT. Residues: CASSSSGGMTDTQYF.

The V gene is TRBV29-1, the J gene TRBJ1-1, with 8 bases lining up with TRBD1. The V segment lost 6 bases and the J segment 1 base; nucleotides outside the gene matches: 16. This CDR3 region has 17 residues. The germline V gene has CDR1 SQVTM and CDR2 ANQGSEA. DNA of the CDR3: TGCAGCGTAACCAACGCCCGGAGGACAGGGACGAACACTGAAGCTTTCTTT. It translates to CSVTNARRTGTNTEAFF.

The sample holds a few counts of this clonotype. The CDR3 loop reads CASSLSLGGKETQYF. CDR3 nucleotides: TGCGCCAGCAGCTTATCGCTAGGGGGGAAAGAGACCCAGTACTTC. The chain links TRBV5-1 to TRBJ2-5; D may correspond to TRBD1 or TRBD2 (6 bases each). V lost 2 bases, J lost 3 bases, and 14 bases lay in between. Germline V gene sequence: CDR1 SGHRS, CDR2 YFSETQ. The length of the CDR3 is 15 residues.

This clonotype was observed a few times. This chain joins TRBV6-5 and TRBJ1-2; D perhaps matches TRBD1 (6 bases). The germline V and J ends were trimmed by 4 bases and 0 bases, with 12 bases remaining between them. From germline, CDR1 is MNHEY and CDR2 SVGAGI. CDR3 length: 15 residues. CDR3 in DNA: TGTGCCAGCAGTTCACAGGGAAAGGCTAACTATGGCTACACCTTC. Protein sequence: CASSSQGKANYGYTF.

The table lists this clonotype with a count of one. The rearrangement links TRBV20-1 to TRBJ2-3; maybe TRBD1 (6 bases). The CDR3 has 11 amino acids. Germline V gives CDR1 DFQATT, CDR2 SNEGSKA (reference sequence). The V end lost 6 bases, the J end lost 10 bases, and 14 bases lay between the germline ends. This CDR3 is CSAPKGGPQYF. In nucleotides, the CDR3 is TGCAGTGCGCCTAAAGGGGGTCCGCAGTATTTT.

V is TRBV29-1 and J is TRBJ2-5, with 7 bases matching TRBD1. This CDR3 is built from 12 residues. The J segment lost 3 bases and the V segment lost 5 bases, leaving 3 bases of the junction unmatched. Germline V gene data show CDR1 as SQVTM and CDR2 as ANQGSEA. CDR3 DNA sequence: TGCAGCGTTTCCCAGGGGGAAGAGACCCAGTACTTC. Its translation is CSVSQGEETQYF.